The present T cell receptor beta chain was sequenced within a study of T cells in Graves' hyperthyroidism and ophthalmopathy. Overall study: It was at initial diagnosis, before any treatment, that peripheral blood was collected. The study's findings and limits: Blood samples included most of the expanded thyroid clonotypes exceeding 0.001.

Hyperthyroidism had been newly diagnosed in patients aged 18 to 65, and its duration was under 2 months. Amplification targeted TCR beta CDR3 regions from RNA transcripts. A set of HTBI primers served as the primers for a first-round RT-PCR of the TCR CDR3. MiXCR was run by TCRdb on the multiplex PCR reads, yielding one entry per CDR3 protein. The table has 540,000 or so distinct CDR3 sequences, 15% to 19% seen once. This CDR3 comprises 14 residues. Germline CDR1 and CDR2: MDHEN and SYDVKM. The germline V and J ends were trimmed by 5 bases and 8 bases, with 15 bases remaining between them. In its sample, this clonotype was seen many times. Antigen unknown.

This chain joins TRBV28 and TRBJ1-4; D uncertain. Sequences were obtained from blood. The TCR comes from a woman aged 30 to 39 with Graves' hyperthyroidism. The CDR3 sequence is CASSVRGVWEKLFF. CDR3 bases: TGTGCCAGCAGTGTCCGCGGGGTCTGGGAAAAACTGTTTTTT.